A selection of T cell receptor beta chains follows, all from one sample in a study of T cells after somatic rescue of genetic block. The table came from immunoSEQ multiplex PCR; TCRdb's copy has only in-frame clones and leaves some out. The sample records about 10,000 clones, roughly 74% being singletons. Specimen: peripheral blood mononuclear cells (PBMCs). The receptor set was obtained from a boy younger than 18. The CDR3 runs from the conserved cysteine through the conserved F or W. Each record gives: V gene, J gene, D gene, clone size, CDR3 protein, CDR3 DNA. The D gene is left open where the match is weak. The size field is filled for only some rows; it gives once, few, many or a size class.

v_gene: TRBV7-9
j_gene: TRBJ2-7
d_gene: -
abundance: -
CDR3aa: CASTTGGGGLLSYEQYF
CDR3nt: TGTGCCAGCACCACCGGGGGAGGGGGACTTCTCTCCTACGAGCAGTACTTC

v_gene: TRBV6-6
j_gene: TRBJ2-2
d_gene: -
abundance: -
CDR3aa: CASSAGSLNTGELFF
CDR3nt: TGTGCCAGCAGTGCCGGGTCTCTGAACACCGGGGAGCTGTTTTTT

v_gene: TRBV19
j_gene: TRBJ2-7
d_gene: TRBD1
abundance: -
CDR3aa: CASSMRGTGVYEQYF
CDR3nt: TGTGCCAGTAGTATGAGAGGGACAGGCGTCTACGAGCAGTACTTC

v_gene: TRBV29-1
j_gene: TRBJ1-1
d_gene: -
abundance: -
CDR3aa: CSVGRVNTEAFF
CDR3nt: TGCAGCGTTGGCAGGGTTAACACTGAAGCTTTCTTT

v_gene: TRBV5-6
j_gene: TRBJ1-1
d_gene: -
abundance: -
CDR3aa: CASSFRRGMNTEAFF
CDR3nt: TGTGCCAGCAGCTTCAGGAGAGGAATGAACACTGAAGCTTTCTTT

v_gene: TRBV25-1
j_gene: TRBJ2-3
d_gene: -
abundance: -
CDR3aa: CASSEYFGGLDTQYF
CDR3nt: TGTGCCAGCAGTGAATATTTTGGGGGGTTGGATACGCAGTATTTT

v_gene: TRBV18
j_gene: TRBJ2-7
d_gene: -
abundance: -
CDR3aa: CASSPRTAFYEQYF
CDR3nt: TGTGCCAGCTCACCACGGACAGCATTCTACGAGCAGTACTTC

v_gene: TRBV28
j_gene: TRBJ1-1
d_gene: -
abundance: -
CDR3aa: CATRKRVTNTEAFF
CDR3nt: TGTGCCACACGCAAGAGGGTCACGAACACTGAAGCTTTCTTT

v_gene: TRBV10-3
j_gene: TRBJ2-5
d_gene: -
abundance: once
CDR3aa: CAISEYQSQETQYF
CDR3nt: TGTGCCATCAGTGAGTACCAATCCCAAGAGACCCAGTACTTC

v_gene: TRBV6-5
j_gene: TRBJ1-5
d_gene: -
abundance: -
CDR3aa: CASSYGRNQPQHF
CDR3nt: TGTGCCAGCAGTTACGGGAGGAATCAGCCCCAGCATTTT

v_gene: TRBV28
j_gene: TRBJ1-3
d_gene: -
abundance: -
CDR3aa: CASTGSPSGNTIYF
CDR3nt: TGTGCCAGCACAGGCTCTCCCTCTGGAAACACCATATATTTT

v_gene: TRBV6-5
j_gene: TRBJ1-2
d_gene: -
abundance: -
CDR3aa: CASSHNYGYTF
CDR3nt: TGTGCCAGCAGCCACAACTATGGCTACACCTTC

v_gene: TRBV9
j_gene: TRBJ2-6
d_gene: -
abundance: -
CDR3aa: CASPPLPPTYLGDRSSGANVLTF
CDR3nt: TGTGCCAGCCCTCCCCTCCCCCCCACATACCTTGGTGACCGATCCTCTGGGGCCAACGTCCTGACTTTC

v_gene: TRBV9
j_gene: TRBJ1-5
d_gene: -
abundance: -
CDR3aa: CASSVGGGNQPQHF
CDR3nt: TGTGCCAGCAGCGTAGGGGGGGGCAATCAGCCCCAGCATTTT

v_gene: TRBV6-5
j_gene: TRBJ2-7
d_gene: TRBD1
abundance: -
CDR3aa: CASSRQGRSYEQYF
CDR3nt: TGTGCCAGCAGTCGACAGGGGAGGTCCTACGAGCAGTACTTC

v_gene: TRBV27
j_gene: TRBJ1-2
d_gene: -
abundance: -
CDR3aa: CASSPVGLRGYTF
CDR3nt: TGTGCCAGCAGCCCAGTGGGACTCCGGGGCTACACCTTC

v_gene: TRBV19
j_gene: TRBJ2-7
d_gene: TRBD2
abundance: once
CDR3aa: CASSMGLAGGLSYEQYF
CDR3nt: TGTGCCAGTAGTATGGGACTAGCGGGGGGCCTCTCCTACGAGCAGTACTTC

v_gene: TRBV20-1
j_gene: TRBJ1-5
d_gene: -
abundance: -
CDR3aa: CAGGNQPQHF
CDR3nt: TGCGCGGGAGGCAATCAGCCCCAGCATTTT

v_gene: TRBV7-8
j_gene: TRBJ2-1
d_gene: -
abundance: -
CDR3aa: CASSVPGPALYNEQFF
CDR3nt: TGTGCCAGCAGCGTTCCCGGACCAGCTCTCTACAATGAGCAGTTCTTC

v_gene: TRBV5-1
j_gene: TRBJ2-7
d_gene: -
abundance: -
CDR3aa: CASSLRLAYEQYF
CDR3nt: TGCGCCAGCAGCTTGAGACTAGCCTACGAGCAGTACTTC

v_gene: TRBV9
j_gene: TRBJ1-2
d_gene: TRBD1
abundance: medium-sized
CDR3aa: CASSVRTGGNYGYTF
CDR3nt: TGTGCCAGCAGCGTAAGGACAGGGGGCAACTATGGCTACACCTTC

v_gene: TRBV9
j_gene: TRBJ2-3
d_gene: -
abundance: -
CDR3aa: CASSAGVGTDTQYF
CDR3nt: TGTGCCAGCAGCGCAGGGGTGGGCACAGATACGCAGTATTTT

v_gene: TRBV28
j_gene: TRBJ2-1
d_gene: TRBD2
abundance: -
CDR3aa: CASSSSGRAYNEQFF
CDR3nt: TGTGCCAGCAGTTCGAGCGGGAGGGCCTACAATGAGCAGTTCTTC

v_gene: TRBV15
j_gene: TRBJ2-7
d_gene: TRBD1
abundance: -
CDR3aa: CATATDRGGRVYGEQYF
CDR3nt: TGTGCCACCGCAACGGACAGGGGAGGGAGGGTGTATGGCGAGCAGTACTTC

v_gene: TRBV7-6
j_gene: TRBJ1-1
d_gene: -
abundance: -
CDR3aa: CASSTTRNTEAFF
CDR3nt: TGTGCCAGCAGCACCACAAGGAACACTGAAGCTTTCTTT

v_gene: TRBV7-9
j_gene: TRBJ1-1
d_gene: -
abundance: once
CDR3aa: CASSLRQDEAFF
CDR3nt: TGTGCCAGCAGCTTAAGGCAGGATGAAGCTTTCTTT

v_gene: TRBV5-6
j_gene: TRBJ2-7
d_gene: -
abundance: -
CDR3aa: CASSLASSYEQYF
CDR3nt: TGTGCCAGCAGCTTGGCATCCTCCTACGAGCAGTACTTC

v_gene: TRBV5-1
j_gene: TRBJ1-4
d_gene: -
abundance: -
CDR3aa: CASSFGGLGEKLFF
CDR3nt: TGCGCCAGCAGCTTCGGGGGGTTAGGTGAAAAACTGTTTTTT

v_gene: TRBV9
j_gene: TRBJ2-1
d_gene: TRBD2
abundance: few
CDR3aa: CASSVAPTSGRNYNEQFF
CDR3nt: TGTGCCAGCAGCGTAGCCCCGACTAGCGGGAGAAACTACAATGAGCAGTTCTTC

v_gene: TRBV28
j_gene: TRBJ1-4
d_gene: -
abundance: -
CDR3aa: CASTMRGEKLFF
CDR3nt: TGTGCCAGCACCATGAGGGGTGAAAAACTGTTTTTT

v_gene: TRBV9
j_gene: TRBJ2-3
d_gene: TRBD2
abundance: -
CDR3aa: CASSPRLAGGGTDTQYF
CDR3nt: TGTGCCAGCAGCCCGCGACTAGCGGGAGGTGGTACAGATACGCAGTATTTT

v_gene: TRBV4-2
j_gene: TRBJ2-5
d_gene: -
abundance: -
CDR3aa: CASSQRNRGLKQETQYF
CDR3nt: TGTGCCAGCAGCCAAAGGAACCGAGGGCTAAAACAAGAGACCCAGTACTTC

v_gene: TRBV5-4
j_gene: TRBJ2-5
d_gene: -
abundance: -
CDR3aa: CASSSQGIETQYF
CDR3nt: TGTGCCAGCAGCTCGCAGGGGATAGAGACCCAGTACTTC

v_gene: TRBV7-3
j_gene: TRBJ2-2
d_gene: -
abundance: once
CDR3aa: CASSLTRTGELFF
CDR3nt: TGTGCCAGCAGCTTGACTAGGACCGGGGAGCTGTTTTTT

v_gene: TRBV6-4
j_gene: TRBJ1-5
d_gene: -
abundance: -
CDR3aa: CASLGRSNQPQHF
CDR3nt: TGTGCCAGCCTGGGGCGGAGCAATCAGCCCCAGCATTTT

v_gene: TRBV10-1
j_gene: TRBJ2-4
d_gene: -
abundance: -
CDR3aa: CASKGGCRNIQYF
CDR3nt: TGCGCCAGCAAGGGGGGGTGTAGAAACATTCAGTACTTC

v_gene: TRBV12-5
j_gene: TRBJ2-1
d_gene: TRBD2
abundance: -
CDR3aa: CASGLVGTSGMRKFF
CDR3nt: TGTGCTAGTGGTTTGGTAGGCACTAGCGGGATGAGGAAGTTCTTC

v_gene: TRBV5-1
j_gene: TRBJ2-5
d_gene: -
abundance: -
CDR3aa: CASSLARTFPLRETQYF
CDR3nt: TGCGCCAGCAGCTTGGCCAGGACTTTCCCCCTCCGGGAGACCCAGTACTTC

v_gene: TRBV2
j_gene: TRBJ2-7
d_gene: -
abundance: -
CDR3aa: CASSEQSYEQYF
CDR3nt: TGTGCCAGCAGTGAACAGTCCTACGAGCAGTACTTC

v_gene: TRBV6-5
j_gene: TRBJ1-3
d_gene: -
abundance: -
CDR3aa: CASSYPLEGSGNTIYF
CDR3nt: TGTGCCAGCAGTTACCCTTTGGAGGGGTCTGGAAACACCATATATTTT

v_gene: TRBV19
j_gene: TRBJ2-7
d_gene: -
abundance: -
CDR3aa: CASSGRGLGEQYF
CDR3nt: TGTGCCAGTAGCGGCCGGGGCCTCGGGGAGCAGTACTTC

v_gene: TRBV4-2
j_gene: TRBJ2-1
d_gene: -
abundance: -
CDR3aa: CASSQVWGTLPYNEQFF
CDR3nt: TGTGCCAGCAGCCAAGTATGGGGGACCCTACCGTACAATGAGCAGTTCTTC

v_gene: TRBV7-3
j_gene: TRBJ2-1
d_gene: -
abundance: -
CDR3aa: CASSLTNGHFNEQFF
CDR3nt: TGTGCCAGCAGCTTAACGAATGGCCACTTCAATGAGCAGTTCTTC

v_gene: TRBV27
j_gene: TRBJ1-4
d_gene: TRBD1
abundance: few
CDR3aa: CASSLGTGPEKLFF
CDR3nt: TGTGCCAGCAGCCTAGGGACAGGGCCTGAAAAACTGTTTTTT

v_gene: TRBV7-8
j_gene: TRBJ2-5
d_gene: TRBD2
abundance: few
CDR3aa: CASSFPLASRETQYF
CDR3nt: TGTGCCAGCAGCTTCCCACTAGCGAGCCGTGAGACCCAGTACTTC

v_gene: TRBV10-3
j_gene: TRBJ2-1
d_gene: -
abundance: few
CDR3aa: CAISESMAPPYNEQFF
CDR3nt: TGTGCCATCAGTGAGTCAATGGCTCCACCTTACAATGAGCAGTTCTTC

v_gene: TRBV7-3
j_gene: TRBJ2-2
d_gene: -
abundance: -
CDR3aa: CASSLSVNTGELFF
CDR3nt: TGTGCCAGCAGCTTATCGGTAAACACCGGGGAGCTGTTTTTT

v_gene: TRBV19
j_gene: TRBJ2-6
d_gene: -
abundance: -
CDR3aa: CASSIGLSGANVLTF
CDR3nt: TGTGCCAGTAGTATAGGTCTCTCTGGGGCCAACGTCCTGACTTTC

v_gene: TRBV5-8
j_gene: TRBJ2-2
d_gene: TRBD2
abundance: -
CDR3aa: CASSLRLASLPTGGELFF
CDR3nt: TGTGCCAGCAGCCTAAGACTAGCGTCTCTCCCCACAGGCGGGGAGCTGTTTTTT

v_gene: TRBV18
j_gene: TRBJ2-2
d_gene: -
abundance: -
CDR3aa: CATCDYRNTGELFF
CDR3nt: TGTGCCACCTGTGACTATAGAAACACCGGGGAGCTGTTTTTT

v_gene: TRBV28
j_gene: TRBJ2-7
d_gene: -
abundance: -
CDR3aa: CASSLFGANSYEQYF
CDR3nt: TGTGCCAGCAGTTTATTTGGGGCAAATAGCTACGAGCAGTACTTC

v_gene: TRBV2
j_gene: TRBJ2-3
d_gene: TRBD1
abundance: -
CDR3aa: CASSLDRGYTDTQYF
CDR3nt: TGTGCCAGCAGCCTTGACAGGGGCTACACAGATACGCAGTATTTT

v_gene: TRBV6-5
j_gene: TRBJ1-2
d_gene: -
abundance: -
CDR3aa: CASYGGADGYTF
CDR3nt: TGTGCCAGCTATGGGGGGGCGGATGGCTACACCTTC

v_gene: TRBV5-4
j_gene: TRBJ2-2
d_gene: -
abundance: -
CDR3aa: CASSSGTFSNTGELFF
CDR3nt: TGTGCCAGCAGCTCCGGGACATTTTCGAACACCGGGGAGCTGTTTTTT

v_gene: TRBV7-9
j_gene: TRBJ2-2
d_gene: TRBD2
abundance: once
CDR3aa: CASSLLAGPAGELFF
CDR3nt: TGTGCCAGCAGCTTACTAGCGGGTCCAGCCGGGGAGCTGTTTTTT

v_gene: TRBV5-1
j_gene: TRBJ2-7
d_gene: TRBD2
abundance: -
CDR3aa: CASSPLALAGNYEQYF
CDR3nt: TGCGCCAGCAGCCCCTTAGCACTAGCGGGAAACTACGAGCAGTACTTC